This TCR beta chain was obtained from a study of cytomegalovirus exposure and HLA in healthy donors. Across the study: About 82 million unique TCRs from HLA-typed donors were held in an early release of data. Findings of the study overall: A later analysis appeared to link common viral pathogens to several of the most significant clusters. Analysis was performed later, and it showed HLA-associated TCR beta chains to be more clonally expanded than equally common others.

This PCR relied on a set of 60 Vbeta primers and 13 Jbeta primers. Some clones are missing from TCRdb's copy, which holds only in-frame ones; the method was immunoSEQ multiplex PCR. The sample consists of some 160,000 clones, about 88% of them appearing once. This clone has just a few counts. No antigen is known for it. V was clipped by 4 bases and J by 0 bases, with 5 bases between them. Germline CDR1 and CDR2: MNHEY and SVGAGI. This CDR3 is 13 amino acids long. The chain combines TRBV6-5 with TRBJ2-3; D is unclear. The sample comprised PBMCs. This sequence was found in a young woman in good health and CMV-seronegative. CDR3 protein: CASSFHSTDTQYF. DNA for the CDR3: TGTGCCAGCAGTTTCCATAGCACAGATACGCAGTATTTT.